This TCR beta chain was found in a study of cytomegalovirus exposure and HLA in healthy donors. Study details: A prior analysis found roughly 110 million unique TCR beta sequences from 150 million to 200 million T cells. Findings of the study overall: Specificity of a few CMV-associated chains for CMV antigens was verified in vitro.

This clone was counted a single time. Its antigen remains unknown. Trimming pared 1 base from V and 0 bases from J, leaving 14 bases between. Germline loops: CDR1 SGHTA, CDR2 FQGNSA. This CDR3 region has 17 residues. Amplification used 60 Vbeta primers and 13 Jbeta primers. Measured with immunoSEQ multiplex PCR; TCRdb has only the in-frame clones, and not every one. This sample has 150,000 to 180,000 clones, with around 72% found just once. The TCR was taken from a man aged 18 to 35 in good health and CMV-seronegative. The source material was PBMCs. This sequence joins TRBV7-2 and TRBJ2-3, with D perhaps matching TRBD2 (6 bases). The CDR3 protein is CASSLESYAGSTDTQYF. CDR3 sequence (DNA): TGTGCCAGCAGCTTAGAGAGTTATGCGGGAAGCACAGATACGCAGTATTTT. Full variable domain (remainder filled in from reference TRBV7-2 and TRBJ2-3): GAGVSQSPSNKVTEKGKDVELRCDPISGHTALYWYRQSLGQGLEFLIYFQGNSAPDKSGLPSDRFSAERTGGSVSTLTIQRTQQEDSAVYLCASSLESYAGSTDTQYFGPGTRLTVL.